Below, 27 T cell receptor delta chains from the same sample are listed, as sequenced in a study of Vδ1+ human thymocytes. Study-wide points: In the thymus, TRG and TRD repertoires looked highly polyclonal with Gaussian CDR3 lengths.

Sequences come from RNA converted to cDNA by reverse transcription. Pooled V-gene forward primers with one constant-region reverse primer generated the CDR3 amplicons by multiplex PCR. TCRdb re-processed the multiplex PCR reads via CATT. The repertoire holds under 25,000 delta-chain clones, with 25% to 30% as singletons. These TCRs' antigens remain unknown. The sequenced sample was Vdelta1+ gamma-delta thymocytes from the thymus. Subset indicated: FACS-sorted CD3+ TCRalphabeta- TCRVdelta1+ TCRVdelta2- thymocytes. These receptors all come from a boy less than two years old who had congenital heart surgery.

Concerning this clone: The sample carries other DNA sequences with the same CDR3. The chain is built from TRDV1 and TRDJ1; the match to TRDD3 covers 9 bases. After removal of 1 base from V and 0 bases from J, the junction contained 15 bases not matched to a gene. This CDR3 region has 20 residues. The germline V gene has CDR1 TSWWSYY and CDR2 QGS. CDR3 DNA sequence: TGTGCTCTTGGGGAACGAGTCTACGGGGGATACTACCGGTACACCGATAAACTCATCTTT. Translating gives CALGERVYGGYYRYTDKLIF.

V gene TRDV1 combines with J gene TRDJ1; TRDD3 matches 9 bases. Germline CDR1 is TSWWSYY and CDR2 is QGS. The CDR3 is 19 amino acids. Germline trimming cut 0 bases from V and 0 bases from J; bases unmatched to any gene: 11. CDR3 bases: TGTGCTCTTGGGGAACTCGGGCGTCTGGGGGATTTGTACACCGATAAACTCATCTTT. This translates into CALGELGRLGDLYTDKLIF.

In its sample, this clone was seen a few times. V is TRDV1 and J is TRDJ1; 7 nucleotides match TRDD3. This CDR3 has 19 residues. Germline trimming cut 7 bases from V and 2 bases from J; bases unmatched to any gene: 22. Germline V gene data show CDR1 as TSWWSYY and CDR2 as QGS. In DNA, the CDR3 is TGTGCTCTTGAAGCCGGACCCTTAGTACTGGGGATCCTTACCGATAAACTCATCTTT. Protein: CALEAGPLVLGILTDKLIF.

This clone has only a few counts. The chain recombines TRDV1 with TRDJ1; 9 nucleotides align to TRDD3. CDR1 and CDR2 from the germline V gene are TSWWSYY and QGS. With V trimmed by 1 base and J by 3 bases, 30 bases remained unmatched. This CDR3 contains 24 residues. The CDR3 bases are TGTGCTCTTGGGGAACGGCCCGAGGGGACCTACGGACTGGGGGAGGAAGAGTTTGCCGATAAACTCATCTTT. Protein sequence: CALGERPEGTYGLGEEEFADKLIF.

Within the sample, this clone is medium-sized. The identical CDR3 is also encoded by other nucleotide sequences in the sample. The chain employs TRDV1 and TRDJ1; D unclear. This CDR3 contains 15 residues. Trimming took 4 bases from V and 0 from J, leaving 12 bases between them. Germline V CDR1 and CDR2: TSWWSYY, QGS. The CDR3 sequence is CALGGSTGHTDKLIF. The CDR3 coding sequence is TGTGCTCTTGGGGGTAGTACCGGACACACCGATAAACTCATCTTT.

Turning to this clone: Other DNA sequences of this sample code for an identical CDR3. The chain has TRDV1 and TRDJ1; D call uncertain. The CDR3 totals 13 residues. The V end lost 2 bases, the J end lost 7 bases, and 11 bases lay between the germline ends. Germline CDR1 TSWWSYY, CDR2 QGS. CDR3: CALGEAFYGKLIF. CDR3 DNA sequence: TGTGCTCTTGGGGAAGCTTTTTACGGTAAACTCATCTTT.

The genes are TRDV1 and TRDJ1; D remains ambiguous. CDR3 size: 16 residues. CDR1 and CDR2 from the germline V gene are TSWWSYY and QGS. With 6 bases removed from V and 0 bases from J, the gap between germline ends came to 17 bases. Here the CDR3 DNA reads TGTGCTCTTGGCTCCCCGTGCGGTAGCTACACCGATAAACTCATCTTT. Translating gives CALGSPCGSYTDKLIF.

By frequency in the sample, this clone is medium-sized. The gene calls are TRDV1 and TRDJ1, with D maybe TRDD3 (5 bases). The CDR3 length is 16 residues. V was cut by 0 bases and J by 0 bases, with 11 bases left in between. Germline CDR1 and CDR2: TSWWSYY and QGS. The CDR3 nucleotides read TGTGCTCTTGGGGAACTAGTCTGGATAAACACCGATAAACTCATCTTT. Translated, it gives CALGELVWINTDKLIF.

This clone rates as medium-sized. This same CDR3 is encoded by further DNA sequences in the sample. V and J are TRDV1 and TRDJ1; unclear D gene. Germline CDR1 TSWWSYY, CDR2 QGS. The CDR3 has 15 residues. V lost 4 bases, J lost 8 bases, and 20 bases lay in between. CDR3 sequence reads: CALGAPVRSDSKLIF. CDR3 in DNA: TGTGCTCTTGGGGCACCGGTGAGGTCCGACTCGAAACTCATCTTT.

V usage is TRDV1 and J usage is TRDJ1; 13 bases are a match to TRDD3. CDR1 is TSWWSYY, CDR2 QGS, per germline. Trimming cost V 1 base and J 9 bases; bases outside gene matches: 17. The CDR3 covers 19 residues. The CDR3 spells CALGEPNLPSGTGGYELIF. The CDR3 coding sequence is TGTGCTCTTGGGGAACCCAACCTTCCTAGCGGTACTGGGGGATACGAACTCATCTTT.

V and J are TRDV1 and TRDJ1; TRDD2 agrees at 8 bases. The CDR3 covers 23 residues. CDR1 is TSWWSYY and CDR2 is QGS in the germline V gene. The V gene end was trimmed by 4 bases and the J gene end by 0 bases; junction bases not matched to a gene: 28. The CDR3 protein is CALGAPNEPPFLEGLTYTDKLIF. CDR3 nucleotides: TGTGCTCTTGGGGCCCCTAACGAACCCCCCTTCCTAGAGGGCCTTACCTACACCGATAAACTCATCTTT.

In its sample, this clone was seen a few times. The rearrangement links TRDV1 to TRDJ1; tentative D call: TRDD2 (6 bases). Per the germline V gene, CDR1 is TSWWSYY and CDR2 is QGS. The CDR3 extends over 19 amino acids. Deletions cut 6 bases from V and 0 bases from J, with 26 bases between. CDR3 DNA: TGTGCTCTTGGCGCCCCCCTCCTACGTCTGCCCGAGGACACCGATAAACTCATCTTT. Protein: CALGAPLLRLPEDTDKLIF.

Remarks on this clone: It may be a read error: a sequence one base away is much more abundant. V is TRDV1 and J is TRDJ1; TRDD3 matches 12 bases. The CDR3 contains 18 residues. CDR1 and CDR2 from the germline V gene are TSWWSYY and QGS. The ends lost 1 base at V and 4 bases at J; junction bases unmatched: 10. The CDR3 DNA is TGTGCTCTTGGGGAACGGTCTCCTGGGGGATACGCGGGCGATAAACTCATCTTT. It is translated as CALGERSPGGYAGDKLIF.

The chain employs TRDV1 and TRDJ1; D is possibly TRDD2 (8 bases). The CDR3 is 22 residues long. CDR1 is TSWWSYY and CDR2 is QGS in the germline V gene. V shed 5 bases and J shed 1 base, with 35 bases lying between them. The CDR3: CALGNRFLRGRRNWGPTDKLIF. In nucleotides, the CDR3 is TGTGCTCTTGGGAACCGCTTCCTACGTGGGAGGAGAAACTGGGGACCCACCGATAAACTCATCTTT.

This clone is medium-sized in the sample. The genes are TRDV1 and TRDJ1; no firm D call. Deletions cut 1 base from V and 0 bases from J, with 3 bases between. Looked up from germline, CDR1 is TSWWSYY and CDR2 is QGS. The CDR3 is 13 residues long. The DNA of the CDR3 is TGTGCTCTTGGGGAACCATACACCGATAAACTCATCTTT. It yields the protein CALGEPYTDKLIF.

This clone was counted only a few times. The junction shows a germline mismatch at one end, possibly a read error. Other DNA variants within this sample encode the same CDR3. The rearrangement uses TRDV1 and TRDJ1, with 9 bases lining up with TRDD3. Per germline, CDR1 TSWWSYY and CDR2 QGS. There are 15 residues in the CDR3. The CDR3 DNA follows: TGTGCCCTTGTGGGGATACGAGGGTACACCGATAAACTCATCTTT. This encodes CALVGIRGYTDKLIF.

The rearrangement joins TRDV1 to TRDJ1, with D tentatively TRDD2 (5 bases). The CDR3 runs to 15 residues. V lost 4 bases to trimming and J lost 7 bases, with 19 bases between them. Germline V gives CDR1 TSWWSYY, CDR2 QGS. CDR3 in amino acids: CALGVPLVIGGKLIF. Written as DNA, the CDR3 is TGTGCTCTTGGGGTTCCTTTGGTTATCGGCGGTAAACTCATCTTT.

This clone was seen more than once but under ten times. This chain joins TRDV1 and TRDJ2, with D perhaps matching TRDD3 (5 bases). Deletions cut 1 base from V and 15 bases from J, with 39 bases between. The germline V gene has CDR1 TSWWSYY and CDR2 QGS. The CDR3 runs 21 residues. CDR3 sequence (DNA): TGTGCTCTTGGGGAACCCCCCTTTTCCGTAAGCCGGGGGTTCCCCTTAGCAAGGGTCTTCTTT. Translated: CALGEPPFSVSRGFPLARVFF.

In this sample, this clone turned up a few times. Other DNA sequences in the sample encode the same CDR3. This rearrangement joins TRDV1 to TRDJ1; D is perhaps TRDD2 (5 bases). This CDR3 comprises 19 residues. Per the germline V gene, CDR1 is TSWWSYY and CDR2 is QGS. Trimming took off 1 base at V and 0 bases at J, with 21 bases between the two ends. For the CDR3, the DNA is TGTGCTCTTGGGGAACCTCCCCACCTACTGAGGGGTTACACCGATAAACTCATCTTT. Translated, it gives CALGEPPHLLRGYTDKLIF.

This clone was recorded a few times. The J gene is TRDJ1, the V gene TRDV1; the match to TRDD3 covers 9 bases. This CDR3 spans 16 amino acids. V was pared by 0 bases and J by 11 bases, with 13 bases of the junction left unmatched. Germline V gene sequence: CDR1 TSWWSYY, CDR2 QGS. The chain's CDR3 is CALGELAWAGGFDLIF. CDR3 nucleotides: TGTGCTCTTGGGGAACTAGCCTGGGCTGGGGGATTTGACCTCATCTTT.

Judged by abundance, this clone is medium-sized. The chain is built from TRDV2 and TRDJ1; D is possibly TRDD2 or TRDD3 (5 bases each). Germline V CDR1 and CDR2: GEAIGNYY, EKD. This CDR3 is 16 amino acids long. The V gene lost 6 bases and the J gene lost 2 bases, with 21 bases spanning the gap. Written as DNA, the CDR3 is TGTGCCTGTCCCCTACCCTCCGGGGGTTATACCGATAAACTCATCTTT. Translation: CACPLPSGGYTDKLIF.

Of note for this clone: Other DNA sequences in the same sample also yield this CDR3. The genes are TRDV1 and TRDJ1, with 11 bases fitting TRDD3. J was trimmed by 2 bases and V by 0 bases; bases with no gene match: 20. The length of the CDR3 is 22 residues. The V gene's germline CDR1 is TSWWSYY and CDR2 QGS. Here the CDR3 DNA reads TGTGCTCTTGGGGAACTAGGGTCTACGACCGTAGCTGGGGGATACTGTACCGATAAACTCATCTTT. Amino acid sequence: CALGELGSTTVAGGYCTDKLIF.

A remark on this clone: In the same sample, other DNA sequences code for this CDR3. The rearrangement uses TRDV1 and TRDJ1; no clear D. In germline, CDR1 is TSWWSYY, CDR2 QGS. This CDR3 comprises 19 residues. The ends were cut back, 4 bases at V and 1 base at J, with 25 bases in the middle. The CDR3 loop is CALGGLSDALNLFTDKLIF. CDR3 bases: TGTGCTCTTGGGGGCCTCTCGGATGCTCTAAACCTGTTCACCGATAAACTCATCTTT.

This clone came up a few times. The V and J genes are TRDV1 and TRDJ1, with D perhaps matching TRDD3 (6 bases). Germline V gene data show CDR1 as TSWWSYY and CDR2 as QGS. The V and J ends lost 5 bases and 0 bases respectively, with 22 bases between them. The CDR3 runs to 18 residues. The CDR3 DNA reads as TGTGCTCTTGGGCGAGGGTGTACTGGGCGCTGTTACACCGATAAACTCATCTTT. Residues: CALGRGCTGRCYTDKLIF.

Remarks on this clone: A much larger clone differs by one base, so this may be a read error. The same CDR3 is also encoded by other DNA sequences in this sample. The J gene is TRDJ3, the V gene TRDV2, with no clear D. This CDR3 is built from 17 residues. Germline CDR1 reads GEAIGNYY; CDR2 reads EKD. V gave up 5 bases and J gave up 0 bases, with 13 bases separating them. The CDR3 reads CACGGDRSSWDTRQMFF. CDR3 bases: TGTGCCTGTGGTGGAGACAGAAGCTCCTGGGACACCCGACAGATGTTTTTC.

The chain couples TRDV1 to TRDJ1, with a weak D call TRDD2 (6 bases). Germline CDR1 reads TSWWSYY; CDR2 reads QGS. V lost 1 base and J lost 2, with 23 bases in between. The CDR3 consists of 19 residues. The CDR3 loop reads CALGERCLPRGGITDKLIF. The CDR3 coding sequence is TGTGCTCTTGGGGAACGCTGCCTTCCCCGAGGAGGGATTACCGATAAACTCATCTTT.

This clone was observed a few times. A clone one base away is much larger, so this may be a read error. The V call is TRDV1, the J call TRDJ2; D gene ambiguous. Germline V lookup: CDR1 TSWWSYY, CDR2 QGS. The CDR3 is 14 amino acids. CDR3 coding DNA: TGTGCTCTTGGGGAACGGAATTTGACAGCACGACTCTTCTTT. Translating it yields CALGERNLTARLFF.